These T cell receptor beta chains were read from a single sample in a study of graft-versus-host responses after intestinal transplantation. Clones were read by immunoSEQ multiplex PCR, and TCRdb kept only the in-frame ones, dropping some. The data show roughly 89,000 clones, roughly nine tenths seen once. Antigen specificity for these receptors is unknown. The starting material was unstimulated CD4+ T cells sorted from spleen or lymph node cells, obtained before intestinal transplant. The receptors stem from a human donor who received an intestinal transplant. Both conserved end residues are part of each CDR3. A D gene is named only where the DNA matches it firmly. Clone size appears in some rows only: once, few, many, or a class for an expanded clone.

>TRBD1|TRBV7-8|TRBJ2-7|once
TGTGCCAGCAGCTTGGGGACAGGGTTTTACGAGCAGTACTTC
CASSLGTGFYEQYF
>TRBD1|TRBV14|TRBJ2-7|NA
TGTGCCAGCAGCCACAGGGGGCCGGGCGAGCAGTACTTC
CASSHRGPGEQYF
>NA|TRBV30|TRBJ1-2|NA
TGTGCCTGGAGTGTAGACGGGAGCTATGGCTACACCTTC
CAWSVDGSYGYTF
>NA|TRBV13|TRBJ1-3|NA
TGTGCCAGCAGCTTAATCTGGCAGAACTCTGGAAACACCATATATTTT
CASSLIWQNSGNTIYF
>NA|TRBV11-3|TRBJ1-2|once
TGTGCCAGTCAGGGAATAGACTATGGCTACACCTTC
CASQGIDYGYTF
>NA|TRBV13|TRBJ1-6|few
TGTGCCAGCAGCCCCTTACAGGGACATAATTCACCCCTCCACTTT
CASSPLQGHNSPLHF
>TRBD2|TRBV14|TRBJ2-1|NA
TGTGCCAGCAGCCAAACCCTAGGACTAGCGGGAAGGGTCCGACAGTTCTTC
CASSQTLGLAGRVRQFF
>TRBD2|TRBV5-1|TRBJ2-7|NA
TGCGCCAGCAGCTTTCCCCCCCGGACGGGAGGGCCTAAGGAGCAGTACTTC
CASSFPPRTGGPKEQYF
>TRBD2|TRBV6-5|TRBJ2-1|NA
TGTGCCAGCTGTGCAGGGAGGGGACCCTACAATGAGCAGTTCTTC
CASCAGRGPYNEQFF
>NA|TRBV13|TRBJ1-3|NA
TGTGCCAGCAGCTACCTGGGACTCGGAAACACCATATATTTT
CASSYLGLGNTIYF
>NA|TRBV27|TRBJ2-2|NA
TGTGCCAGCAGTTTGTGGCCAGGGACAAACGGGGAGCTGTTTTTT
CASSLWPGTNGELFF
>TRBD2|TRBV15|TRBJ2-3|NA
TGTGCCACCGCGATCCGACTAGCGGGGCGCACAGATACGCAGTATTTT
CATAIRLAGRTDTQYF
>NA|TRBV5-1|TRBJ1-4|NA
TGCGCCAGCAGACAGGGCGCAACTAATGAAAAACTGTTTTTT
CASRQGATNEKLFF
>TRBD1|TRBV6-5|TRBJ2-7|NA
TGTGCCAGCAGTTACCCGGCGACAGGGCTAGGCGAGCAGTACTTC
CASSYPATGLGEQYF
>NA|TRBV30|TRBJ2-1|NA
TGTGCCTGGAGCGCGAACAGGGCAGGGAACAATGAGCAGTTCTTC
CAWSANRAGNNEQFF
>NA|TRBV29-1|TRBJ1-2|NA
TGCAGCGTTGATCGGGGGGCCTATGGCTACACCTTC
CSVDRGAYGYTF
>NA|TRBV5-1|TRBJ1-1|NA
TGCGCCAGCACCTGGGGGGGGGCGAACACTGAAGCTTTCTTT
CASTWGGANTEAFF
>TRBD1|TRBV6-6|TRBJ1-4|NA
TGTGCCAGCGCGACAGGGCATAATGAAAAACTGTTTTTT
CASATGHNEKLFF
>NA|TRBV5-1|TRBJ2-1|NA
TGCGCCAGCAGCTTGAAGGTGGGCAACCCAACCTACAATGAGCAGTTCTTC
CASSLKVGNPTYNEQFF
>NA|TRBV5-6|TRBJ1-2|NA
TGTGCCAGCAGCTTGGCCGGGAATGGCTACACCTTC
CASSLAGNGYTF
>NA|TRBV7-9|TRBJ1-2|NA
TGTGCCAGCACCACAGCCTCTTATGGCTACACCTTC
CASTTASYGYTF
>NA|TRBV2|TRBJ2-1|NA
TGTGCCAGCCTGAGAGCTTCCTCCTACAATGAGCAGTTCTTC
CASLRASSYNEQFF
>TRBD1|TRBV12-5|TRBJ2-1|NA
TGTGCTAGTGGTTTGACCTTGACAGGGGGGAGGCAGTTCTTC
CASGLTLTGGRQFF
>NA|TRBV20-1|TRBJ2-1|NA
TGCAGTGCTAGGGGGAGGCTTGAGCAGTTCTTC
CSARGRLEQFF
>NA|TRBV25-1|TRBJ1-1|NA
TGTGCCAGCAAGACTGACCTGAACACTGAAGCTTTCTTT
CASKTDLNTEAFF
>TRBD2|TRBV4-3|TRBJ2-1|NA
TGCGCCAGCAGCCAAGGCGGGGGGCCCTACAATGAGCAGTTCTTC
CASSQGGGPYNEQFF
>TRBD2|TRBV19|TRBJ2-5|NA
TGTGCCAGTAGTAAGATCGGGAGGCCCCTGGAGACCCAGTACTTC
CASSKIGRPLETQYF
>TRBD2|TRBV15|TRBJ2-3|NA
TGTGCCACCAGCAGAGATCCGGGAGGGCTGAATACGCAGTATTTT
CATSRDPGGLNTQYF
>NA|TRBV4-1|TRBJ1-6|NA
TGCGCCAGCAGCCAAGTTGCAGGGATCGATAATTCACCCCCCCACTTT
CASSQVAGIDNSPPHF
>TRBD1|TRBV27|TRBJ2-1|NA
TGTGCCAGCAGTTTATGGGGGACAGGGTCGGGAAGCTCCTACAATGAGCAGTTCTTC
CASSLWGTGSGSSYNEQFF
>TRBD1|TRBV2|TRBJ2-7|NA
TGTGCCATCTCAAAAGACAGGGGGCGTGAGCAGTACTTC
CAISKDRGREQYF
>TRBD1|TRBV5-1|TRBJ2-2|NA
TGCGCCAGCAGCGCAGGGGGCTCGAACACCGGGGAGCTGTTTTTT
CASSAGGSNTGELFF
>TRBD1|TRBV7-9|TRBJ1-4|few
TGTGCCAGCAGCTTAGGCAGGGGACAGGGGAGCGAAAAACTGTTTTTT
CASSLGRGQGSEKLFF
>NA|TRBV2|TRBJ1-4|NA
TGTGCCAGCAGTCGAGACTCAACTAATGAAAAACTGTTTTTT
CASSRDSTNEKLFF
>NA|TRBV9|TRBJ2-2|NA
TGTGCCAGCCGGACAAACGCGAACACCGGGGAGCTGTTTTTT
CASRTNANTGELFF
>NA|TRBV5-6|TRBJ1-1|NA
TGTGCCAGCAGCCCGGACAGACCTGGCACTGAAGCTTTCTTT
CASSPDRPGTEAFF
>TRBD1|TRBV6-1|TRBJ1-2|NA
TGTGCCAGCAGCCAGAACAGGGGCCGCTATGGCTACACCTTC
CASSQNRGRYGYTF
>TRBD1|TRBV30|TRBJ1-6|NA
TGTGCCTGGAGTGTACTGGGGACAGTTAATTCACCCCTCCACTTT
CAWSVLGTVNSPLHF
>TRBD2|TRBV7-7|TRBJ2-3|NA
TGTGCCAGCAGATCTCGGGAGGGCGCTGGTACGCAGTATTTT
CASRSREGAGTQYF